Listed below are T cell receptor beta chains from one sample, sequenced in a study of T cell responses to AZD1222 COVID-19 vaccine. The method was immunoSEQ multiplex PCR; TCRdb's version includes in-frame clones alone and lacks a portion of them. The profile covers about 150,000 clones, with less than 95% appearing a single time and less than 2% taken by the ten largest. Sequencing was performed on peripheral blood, taken on day 0 of AZD1222 vaccination. The receptors here all came from an adult in good health. CDR3s include the opening cysteine and the closing phenylalanine or tryptophan. Fields, in order: clone size, D gene, J gene, V gene, CDR3 protein, CDR3 DNA. The D gene is left open where the match is weak. Only part of the rows carry a size: once, few, many, or a class if the clone is expanded.

>NA|TRBD1|TRBJ1-1|TRBV5-4
CASSDRDRPNTEAFF
TGTGCCAGCAGCGACCGGGACAGACCAAACACTGAAGCTTTCTTT
>NA|NA|TRBJ1-6|TRBV7-6
CASSLQVWNSPLHF
TGTGCCAGCAGCTTGCAGGTGTGGAATTCACCCCTCCACTTT
>NA|NA|TRBJ1-6|TRBV5-6
CASSLHVSSSSSPLHF
TGTGCCAGCAGCTTACATGTCTCAAGCAGCAGTTCACCCCTCCACTTT
>NA|NA|TRBJ1-1|TRBV28
CASSSRMTEAFF
TGTGCCAGCAGTTCTCGAATGACTGAAGCTTTCTTT
>once|TRBD1|TRBJ1-5|TRBV28
CASTLDRELYSNQPQHF
TGTGCCAGCACCCTGGACAGGGAATTGTATAGCAATCAGCCCCAGCATTTT
>NA|NA|TRBJ1-5|TRBV7-2
CASSLGPGVYQPQHF
TGTGCCAGCAGCTTAGGCCCAGGGGTTTATCAGCCCCAGCATTTT
>NA|TRBD2|TRBJ2-7|TRBV5-1
CASSSSAGGSYEQYF
TGCGCCAGCAGCTCGTCAGCGGGAGGGTCCTACGAGCAGTACTTC
>NA|NA|TRBJ2-7|TRBV11-2
CASSLDTPKQYF
TGTGCCAGCAGCTTAGATACGCCTAAACAGTACTTC
>NA|TRBD1|TRBJ2-7|TRBV6-5
CASSYRGQGTYEQYF
TGTGCCAGCAGTTACAGGGGACAGGGCACCTACGAGCAGTACTTC
>NA|TRBD1|TRBJ1-4|TRBV6-5
CASRRTGTNEKLFF
TGTGCCAGCAGGCGGACAGGGACTAATGAAAAACTGTTTTTT
>NA|TRBD1|TRBJ2-7|TRBV2
CASSDSGQGARYEQYF
TGTGCCAGCAGTGATTCTGGACAGGGGGCTAGGTACGAGCAGTACTTC
>NA|TRBD1|TRBJ2-3|TRBV13
CASSKDGTEDTQYF
TGTGCCAGCAGCAAGGACGGGACAGAAGATACGCAGTATTTT
>NA|NA|TRBJ1-2|TRBV7-2
CASSLVSRAVPNYGYTF
TGTGCCAGCAGCTTAGTCTCCAGGGCAGTTCCTAACTATGGCTACACCTTC
>NA|TRBD1|TRBJ2-1|TRBV27
CASSLEGGFNNEQFF
TGTGCCAGCAGTTTAGAAGGGGGCTTCAACAATGAGCAGTTCTTC
>NA|NA|TRBJ1-2|TRBV11-2
CASSLFYWGREMSNYGYTF
TGTGCCAGCAGCTTATTTTACTGGGGCAGGGAAATGTCGAACTATGGCTACACCTTC
>NA|TRBD2|TRBJ2-5|TRBV19
CASSIRGLAGQETQYF
TGTGCCAGTAGTATACGGGGACTAGCGGGACAAGAGACCCAGTACTTC
>NA|TRBD1|TRBJ2-3|TRBV4-2
CASSQVWTGSSTDTQYF
TGTGCCAGCAGCCAAGTTTGGACAGGGTCGAGCACAGATACGCAGTATTTT
>NA|TRBD1|TRBJ2-1|TRBV28
CASTRDRGYYNEQFF
TGTGCCAGCACCCGTGACAGGGGGTATTACAATGAGCAGTTCTTC
>NA|NA|TRBJ2-1|TRBV7-3
CASSLTGGGGNEQFF
TGTGCCAGCAGCTTAACAGGGGGCGGAGGGAATGAGCAGTTCTTC
>NA|NA|TRBJ1-5|TRBV5-6
CASSSQGNQPQHF
TGTGCCAGCAGCTCCCAGGGAAATCAGCCCCAGCATTTT
>NA|NA|TRBJ1-5|TRBV4-3
CASSQGSGYQPQHF
TGCGCCAGCAGCCAAGGGTCGGGGTATCAGCCCCAGCATTTT
>NA|NA|TRBJ2-1|TRBV18
CASSPRTSSYNEQFF
TGTGCCAGCTCACCACGGACAAGCTCCTACAATGAGCAGTTCTTC
>few|NA|TRBJ2-1|TRBV5-4
CASSFLRDDASQFF
TGTGCCAGCAGCTTCCTCCGGGACGACGCGTCACAGTTCTTC
>NA|NA|TRBJ1-1|TRBV14
CASGEGWGTEAFF
TGTGCCAGCGGCGAGGGGTGGGGGACTGAAGCTTTCTTT
>NA|NA|TRBJ2-3|TRBV19
CASGYTDTQYF
TGTGCCAGTGGTTACACAGATACGCAGTATTTT
>NA|TRBD2|TRBJ2-7|TRBV5-6
CASSLGWEGYEQYF
TGTGCCAGCAGCTTGGGGTGGGAGGGCTACGAGCAGTACTTC
>NA|TRBD2|TRBJ2-2|TRBV10-3
CAIGLAGVTTGELFF
TGTGCCATCGGACTAGCGGGAGTCACAACCGGGGAGCTGTTTTTT
>NA|NA|TRBJ1-2|TRBV5-1
CASSLAGTNYGYTF
TGCGCCAGCAGCTTGGCCGGTACTAACTATGGCTACACCTTC
>NA|NA|TRBJ2-1|TRBV27
CASSSDLSSYNEQFF
TGTGCCAGCAGTTCCGACTTGAGCTCCTACAATGAGCAGTTCTTC
>once|NA|TRBJ1-1|TRBV5-4
CASSLGQQSRSAFF
TGTGCCAGCAGCTTGGGACAGCAGTCCAGGTCAGCTTTCTTT
>few|NA|TRBJ2-7|TRBV11-2
CASSLAQGRDEQYF
TGTGCCAGCAGCTTAGCTCAGGGTAGGGACGAGCAGTACTTC
>NA|NA|TRBJ1-5|TRBV6-5
CASRVGLGSNQPQHF
TGTGCCAGCAGAGTAGGATTAGGGAGCAATCAGCCCCAGCATTTT
>NA|NA|TRBJ2-5|TRBV5-6
CASSIGQLQETQYF
TGTGCCAGCAGCATTGGACAGCTACAAGAGACCCAGTACTTC
>NA|NA|TRBJ2-3|TRBV3-1/TRBV3-2
CASSQGGSFTDTQYF
TGTGCCAGCAGCCAAGGGGGCTCCTTCACAGATACGCAGTATTTT
>NA|TRBD1|TRBJ1-2|TRBV19
CASSIADRGLHNYGYTF
TGTGCCAGTAGTATAGCGGACAGGGGCCTCCATAACTATGGCTACACCTTC
>NA|NA|TRBJ2-7|TRBV28
CASSLIGLRDEQYF
TGTGCCAGCAGTTTAATAGGTCTTCGCGACGAGCAGTACTTC
>NA|NA|TRBJ1-1|TRBV4-3
CASSQDGPLSRVNTEAFF
TGCGCCAGCAGCCAAGATGGTCCTTTAAGCAGGGTGAACACTGAAGCTTTCTTT
>NA|NA|TRBJ1-2|TRBV4-3
CASSQEENLRGGGYTF
TGCGCCAGCAGCCAAGAGGAGAACCTACGGGGGGGAGGCTACACCTTC
>NA|NA|TRBJ1-2|TRBV25-1
CASSTYGYTF
TGTGCCAGCAGTACATATGGCTACACCTTC
>NA|TRBD2|TRBJ2-1|TRBV7-8
CASSLDGTSFYNEQFF
TGTGCCAGCAGCTTAGATGGGACTAGCTTCTACAATGAGCAGTTCTTC
>NA|NA|TRBJ2-7|TRBV15
CATSRDLADPSYEQYF
TGTGCCACCAGCAGAGATCTGGCCGACCCTTCCTACGAGCAGTACTTC
>NA|TRBD2|TRBJ2-1|TRBV19
CASSTSGQGSGSRLGEQFF
TGTGCCAGTAGTACCAGCGGGCAGGGCAGCGGGAGTCGTCTCGGTGAGCAGTTCTTC
>NA|TRBD2|TRBJ2-3|TRBV27
CASSLRREGTDTQYF
TGTGCCAGCAGTTTACGGCGGGAGGGCACAGATACGCAGTATTTT
>NA|NA|TRBJ2-5|TRBV28
CASSRTYQETQYF
TGTGCCAGCAGTAGGACGTACCAAGAGACCCAGTACTTC
>NA|NA|TRBJ1-1|TRBV25-1
CASRTGRNTEAFF
TGTGCCAGCAGGACGGGGCGGAACACTGAAGCTTTCTTT